Listed here are 29 T cell receptor beta chains from one sample, sequenced in a study of vaccination effects on CD4 cells after COVID-19. Their cognate antigens are unknown. Profiling relied on immunoSEQ multiplex PCR, and the TCRdb table lists in-frame clones only, not all of them. The sample includes roughly 68,000 clones, over 70% seen only once; the top ten take 1.5% to 1.8%. ViraFEST expansion of antigen-specific CD4+ T cells with viral peptide pools preceded sequencing. On roughly day 9 of culture, CD4+ T cells were separated out. Vaccination of participants consisted of two doses of either the BNT162b2 or mRNA-1273 vaccine. This sample comprised CD4+ T cells from PBMCs cultured with HCoV-229E spike peptides, obtained after COVID-19 vaccination. The origin of the receptors is a human donor who received a COVID-19 vaccine.

The chain carries TRBV5-1 and TRBJ1-1; perhaps TRBD1 as D (6 bases). V was pared by 0 bases and J by 1 base, with 13 bases between. Germline V gene lookup returns CDR1 SGHRS and CDR2 YFSETQ. The CDR3 runs to 16 residues. The CDR3 sequence: CASSLGSGGANTEAFF. The CDR3 coding sequence is TGCGCCAGCAGCTTGGGGAGCGGGGGGGCGAACACTGAAGCTTTCTTT.

A few counts support this clone. The rearrangement joins TRBV7-3 to TRBJ2-7, with D possibly TRBD2 on 5 matching bases. V was clipped by 7 bases and J by 7 bases, with 11 bases between them. CDR3 length equals 11 residues. Germline CDR1 and CDR2: SGHTA and FQGTGA. The chain's CDR3 is CASTLGGEQYV. CDR3 DNA: TGTGCCAGCACTCTCGGAGGAGAGCAGTACGTC.

V is TRBV5-4 and J is TRBJ1-5; D remains unclear. V gave up 9 bases and J gave up 6 bases, with 13 bases separating them. CDR3 length: 12 amino acids. Germline CDR1 SGHNT, CDR2 YYREEE (reference sequence). CDR3 region: CATGLQGQPQHF. The CDR3 nucleotides read TGTGCCACCGGATTACAAGGTCAGCCCCAGCATTTT.

The chain carries TRBV29-1 and TRBJ2-4; 12 bases are shared with TRBD2. This CDR3 has 13 residues. Germline CDR1 reads SQVTM; CDR2 reads ANQGSEA. V shed 6 bases and J 7 bases; nucleotides not matched to a gene: 4. CDR3 bases: TGCAGCGTCTACGGGACTAGCGGGAACATTCAGTACTTC. Translated: CSVYGTSGNIQYF.

The CDR3 spells CASSAISGWTGELFF. The DNA for the CDR3 is TGTGCCAGCAGCGCCATTTCAGGGTGGACCGGGGAGCTGTTTTTT. The chain employs TRBV11-2 and TRBJ2-2; a possible D gene is TRBD1 (5 bases). The CDR3 has 15 residues. Germline CDR1 reads SGHAT; CDR2 reads FQNNGV. V shed 5 bases and J shed 5 bases, with 15 bases lying between them.

The J gene is TRBJ2-6, the V gene TRBV24-1, with D possibly called TRBD1 or TRBD2 (5 bases each). CDR3 length equals 17 residues. Germline V gene sequence: CDR1 KGHDR, CDR2 SFDVKD. With 2 bases removed from V and 1 base from J, the gap between germline ends came to 11 bases. CDR3: CATSDSGAGSGANVLTF. In DNA, the CDR3 is TGTGCCACCAGTGATTCCGGGGCGGGTTCTGGGGCCAACGTCCTGACTTTC.

This chain joins TRBV7-2 and TRBJ2-3, with 11 bases aligning to TRBD1. This CDR3 contains 17 residues. The J segment lost 2 bases and the V segment lost 1 base, leaving 5 bases of the junction unmatched. The V gene's germline CDR1 is SGHTA and CDR2 FQGNSA. The DNA of the CDR3 is TGTGCCAGCAGCTTAGAGGGACAGGGGGTCCCCACAGATACGCAGTATTTT. This translates into CASSLEGQGVPTDTQYF. Together with reference TRBV7-2 and TRBJ2-3, the CDR3 gives the full variable domain: GAGVSQSPSNKVTEKGKDVELRCDPISGHTALYWYRQSLGQGLEFLIYFQGNSAPDKSGLPSDRFSAERTGGSVSTLTIQRTQQEDSAVYLCASSLEGQGVPTDTQYFGPGTRLTVL.

The chain is built from TRBV20-1 and TRBJ1-2, with D perhaps TRBD1 (5 bases). Germline CDR1 and CDR2: DFQATT and SNEGSKA (reference sequence). This CDR3 is built from 15 residues. V lost 3 bases to trimming and J lost 3 bases, with 17 bases between them. The CDR3 nucleotides are TGCAGTGCTAGTCAGGGAGCAGGGACTTACTATGGCTACACCTTC. This codes for CSASQGAGTYYGYTF.

The rearrangement links TRBV12-5 to TRBJ1-6; no definite D call. Looked up from germline, CDR1 is LGHNT and CDR2 is FRNRAP. Trimming left V 7 bases short and J 0 bases short, with 16 bases between. This CDR3 region has 17 residues. CDR3 residues: CASDFWDGRSYNSPLHF. The CDR3 DNA sequence: TGTGCTAGTGATTTTTGGGATGGACGCTCCTATAATTCACCCCTCCACTTT.

The chain joins TRBV6-4 to TRBJ1-2, with D possibly being TRBD1 (5 bases). The germline V and J ends were trimmed by 11 bases and 1 base, with 14 bases remaining between them. In germline, CDR1 is MRHNA, CDR2 SNTAGT. CDR3 length equals 13 residues. CDR3 nucleotide sequence: TGTGCCTCCCGTCGGGGGGGTAACTATGGCTACACCTTC. Translated, it gives CASRRGGNYGYTF.

Only a few counts were recorded for this clone. This CDR3 is CASRKGTYRGYTGELFF. The CDR3 nucleotides are TGTGCCAGTAGGAAGGGTACTTACAGGGGATACACCGGGGAGCTGTTTTTT. V usage is TRBV19 and J usage is TRBJ2-2, with TRBD1 identical over 7 bases. This CDR3 is built from 17 residues. V shed 6 bases, J shed 3 bases, and the junction held 13 bases outside the gene matches. In germline, CDR1 is LNHDA, CDR2 SQIVND (reference sequence).

This rearrangement joins TRBV24-1 to TRBJ2-1; 11 nucleotides match TRBD2. The ends lost 4 bases at V and 7 bases at J; junction bases unmatched: 8. Per the germline V gene, CDR1 is KGHDR and CDR2 is SFDVKD. The CDR3 covers 16 residues. This chain's CDR3 is CATSDSSGGNLNEQFF. The CDR3 coding sequence is TGTGCCACCAGTGACTCTAGCGGGGGGAACTTAAATGAGCAGTTCTTC.

The chain joins TRBV15 to TRBJ2-7; D is ambiguous. The V gene lost 4 bases and the J gene lost 5 bases, with 12 bases spanning the gap. The CDR3 spans 13 residues. CDR1 and CDR2 (germline): LNHNV, YYDKDF (reference sequence). The DNA for the CDR3 is TGTGCCACCAGCATGGGCGGTTGGGACGAGCAGTACGTC. Amino acids: CATSMGGWDEQYV.

In this sample, this clone turned up once. The chain links TRBV5-1 to TRBJ2-1; D gene uncertain. Trimming took 1 base from V and 8 from J, leaving 16 bases between them. Germline V gives CDR1 SGHRS, CDR2 YFSETQ. This CDR3 is 15 amino acids long. The CDR3 sequence is CASSLSSRPGDEQFF. The CDR3 DNA reads as TGCGCCAGCAGCTTGTCGAGCCGCCCGGGCGATGAGCAGTTCTTC.

This clone was picked up a small number of times. V usage is TRBV18 and J usage is TRBJ2-5, with no clear D. Trimming stripped 3 bases from V and 3 bases from J, with 2 bases between. CDR3 length equals 11 residues. CDR1 is KGHSH and CDR2 is LQKENI in the germline V gene. As DNA, the CDR3 is TGTGCCAGCTCACCCAAAGAGACCCAGTACTTC. Translated, it gives CASSPKETQYF.

This chain uses TRBV18 with TRBJ2-5, with D tentatively TRBD2 (6 bases). Germline V gene data show CDR1 as KGHSH and CDR2 as LQKENI. The CDR3 is 13 amino acids. V was cut by 2 bases and J by 4 bases, with 8 bases left in between. The CDR3 region is CASSPFGGETQYF. In DNA form, the CDR3 reads TGTGCCAGCTCACCATTCGGGGGAGAGACCCAGTACTTC.

V is TRBV10-1 and J is TRBJ1-1; tentative D call: TRBD1 (5 bases). Germline V gene data show CDR1 as WNHNN and CDR2 as SYGVQD (reference sequence). Trimming removed 5 bases at V and 1 base at J, with 11 bases between. This CDR3 is 14 amino acids long. Here the CDR3 reads CASSKGTQNTEAFF. The CDR3 DNA reads as TGCGCCAGCAGTAAGGGGACGCAGAACACTGAAGCTTTCTTT.

The CDR3, as DNA: TGTGCCAGCAGCCAAGCTAGCGCCGGGCCCGGGGAGCTGTTTTTT. Translation: CASSQASAGPGELFF. The chain is built from TRBV3-1 (or the pseudogene TRBV3-2) and TRBJ2-2; D might be TRBD2 (6 bases). Between the trimmed V and J ends, which lost 1 base and 6 bases, there was a span of 12 bases. In germline, CDR1 is LGHDT, CDR2 YNNKEL (reference sequence). This CDR3 is 15 amino acids long.

The chain couples TRBV5-1 to TRBJ2-1; either TRBD1 or TRBD2 may supply D (5 bases each). This CDR3 is 15 amino acids long. Germline CDR1 SGHRS, CDR2 YFSETQ. V was trimmed by 4 bases and J by 12 bases, leaving 23 bases between them. DNA of the CDR3: TGCGCCAGCAGCAACGCTTCGGGACGGTCAATTTCGCAGTTCTTC. The encoded protein is CASSNASGRSISQFF.

The rearrangement uses TRBV7-3 and TRBJ2-7; D is ambiguous. Germline lookup yields CDR1 SGHTA and CDR2 FQGTGA. The CDR3 runs to 14 residues. The V end was cut by 2 bases, the J end by 1 base, with 9 bases between. The CDR3 DNA is TGTGCCAGCAGCTTAGAGGCCCAATCCTACGAGCAGTACGTC. Translating it yields CASSLEAQSYEQYV.

This clone was seen more than once but under ten times. CDR3: CASAYPPGANGYTF. CDR3 in DNA: TGTGCCTCTGCATACCCTCCGGGGGCGAATGGCTACACCTTC. This chain joins TRBV30 and TRBJ1-2; D perhaps matches TRBD1 (6 bases). The CDR3 loop spans 14 amino acids. The germline CDR1 and CDR2 sequences are GTSNPN and SVGIG (reference sequence). V was pared by 7 bases and J by 6 bases, with 21 bases between.

V gene TRBV6-5 combines with J gene TRBJ2-4; the match to TRBD1 covers 9 bases. Looked up from germline, CDR1 is MNHEY and CDR2 is SVGAGI. Trimming cost V 11 bases and J 8 bases; bases outside gene matches: 7. The CDR3 contains 12 residues. In DNA form, the CDR3 reads TGTGCCCTGGGACAGGGTTATGACATTCAGTACTTC. Translated: CALGQGYDIQYF.

The chain employs TRBV6-5 and TRBJ2-1; the match to TRBD2 covers 10 bases. The CDR3 contains 14 residues. The ends lost 8 bases at V and 8 bases at J; junction bases unmatched: 9. Germline CDR1 is MNHEY and CDR2 is SVGAGI. The CDR3 protein is CASDIAGGPDEQFF. The CDR3 nucleotides read TGTGCCAGCGACATAGCGGGGGGCCCCGATGAGCAGTTCTTC.

The chain links TRBV18 to TRBJ2-5; tentatively, D is TRBD2 (6 bases). Trimming cost V 3 bases and J 2 bases, with 10 bases left between them. Looked up from germline, CDR1 is KGHSH and CDR2 is LQKENI. CDR3 size: 14 residues. The CDR3 reads CASSPGLNQETQYF. CDR3 sequence (DNA): TGTGCCAGCTCACCGGGACTTAATCAAGAGACCCAGTACTTC.

The chain links TRBV18 to TRBJ2-5; tentatively, D is TRBD1 (5 bases). The germline V gene has CDR1 KGHSH and CDR2 LQKENI. The CDR3 contains 18 residues. V lost 3 bases, J lost 5 bases, and 25 bases lay in between. The chain's CDR3 is CASSPTQITGRVQETQYF. The CDR3 DNA is TGTGCCAGCTCACCTACCCAGATAACAGGTCGGGTCCAGGAGACCCAGTACTTC.

The CDR3 DNA is TGTGCCAGCTCACCACCTGCCTCCCAAGAGACCCAGTACTTC. Protein product: CASSPPASQETQYF. The chain combines TRBV18 with TRBJ2-5, with D hard to call. The ends were cut back, 0 bases at V and 1 base at J, with 6 bases in the middle. This CDR3 region has 14 residues. The V gene's germline CDR1 is KGHSH and CDR2 LQKENI.

A single count supports this clone. This chain connects TRBV15 to TRBJ2-5; no reliable D call. The CDR3 consists of 15 residues. CDR1 and CDR2 (germline): LNHNV, YYDKDF (reference sequence). V lost 0 bases and J lost 5, with 13 bases in between. CDR3 sequence (DNA): TGTGCCACCAGCAGAGATAGCCTTCCAAGCGAGACCCAGTACTTC. This sequence encodes CATSRDSLPSETQYF.

The sample holds one count of this clone. The V gene is TRBV10-3, the J gene TRBJ1-2; 9 positions match TRBD1. J was trimmed by 7 bases and V by 7 bases; bases with no gene match: 7. CDR1 ENHRY and CDR2 SYGVKD come from the germline V gene. This CDR3 comprises 13 residues. The CDR3 DNA reads TGTGCCATCACACCCGGGACAGGGTTTGGCTACACCTTC. As protein: CAITPGTGFGYTF.

This clone was counted only a few times. Germline and junction disagree at one end, which may indicate a read error. This chain links TRBV29-1 with TRBJ2-1; D may be TRBD1 (5 bases). Per germline, CDR1 SQVTM and CDR2 ANQGSEA. The length of the CDR3 is 13 residues. DNA of the CDR3: TGCAGCGTCGAAGGGGTCTCCTACAATGAGCAGTTCTTC. Translating gives CSVEGVSYNEQFF.